These T cell receptor beta chains were read from a single sample in a study of blood T cell repertoires in COVID-19. TCRdb's copy holds only in-frame clones and misses some; the assay was immunoSEQ multiplex PCR. The sample lists about 170,000 clones; 77% were seen once. Sequenced: peripheral blood. The receptor set was obtained from a man between 65 and 85 years old with acute or convalescent COVID-19. CDR3s include the opening cysteine and the closing phenylalanine or tryptophan. Each record gives: D gene, clone size, J gene, V gene, CDR3 protein, CDR3 DNA. The D gene is left open where the match is weak. Clone size is shown for a subset of rows, as once, few, many or a class of expanded clone.

TRBD1 once TRBJ2-6 TRBV7-9 CASSSTGISGANVLTF TGTGCCAGCAGCTCGACAGGGATCTCTGGGGCCAACGTCCTGACTTTC
TRBD2 - TRBJ2-1 TRBV4-3 CASSLSGSSYNEQFF TGCGCCAGCAGCCTTAGCGGGAGCTCCTACAATGAGCAGTTCTTC
TRBD2 once TRBJ2-1 TRBV3-1/TRBV3-2 CASSQKRRSGGAVEQFF TGTGCCAGCAGCCAAAAAAGAAGGAGCGGGGGGGCTGTTGAGCAGTTCTTC
TRBD1 - TRBJ1-2 TRBV16 CASSQFLQGFDYGYTF TGTGCCAGCAGCCAATTTCTACAGGGGTTCGACTATGGCTACACCTTC
- once TRBJ2-7 TRBV9 CASSAGPEQYF TGTGCCAGCAGCGCGGGTCCCGAGCAGTACTTC
- once TRBJ1-3 TRBV6-5 CASSFTGTSRDTIYF TGTGCCAGCAGTTTTACCGGGACATCTCGGGACACCATATATTTT
TRBD1 - TRBJ2-7 TRBV6-5 CASRNGQGSHEQYF TGTGCCAGCAGAAATGGACAGGGGAGCCACGAGCAGTACTTC
- - TRBJ1-1 TRBV6-5 CASSSTPSGGGTEAFF TGTGCCAGCAGTTCGACTCCCTCCGGGGGTGGCACTGAAGCTTTCTTT
- - TRBJ1-5 TRBV6-5 CASSYGERQPQHF TGTGCCAGCAGTTACGGGGAGCGGCAGCCCCAGCATTTT
- - TRBJ1-1 TRBV2 CASSVIFLRSEAFF TGTGCCAGCAGTGTTATTTTCTTGAGGAGTGAAGCTTTCTTT
TRBD1 - TRBJ2-1 TRBV6-5 CASGRQGIEQFF TGTGCCAGCGGGAGACAGGGAATTGAGCAGTTCTTC
- - TRBJ1-2 TRBV5-6 CASSAGRLYGYTF TGTGCCAGCAGCGCGGGACGGTTATATGGCTACACCTTC
TRBD2 many TRBJ2-3 TRBV19 CASSMGVLIAGDTSKEYF TGTGCCAGTAGTATGGGGGTCTTGATAGCGGGAGACACATCTAAGGAGTATTTT
- few TRBJ2-1 TRBV11-2 CASTPLGGFYNEQFF TGTGCCAGCACCCCGCTGGGGGGTTTTTACAATGAGCAGTTCTTC